The clone carrying this T cell receptor beta chain was seen more than once but under ten times. Its antigen is currently unknown. V was shortened by 1 base and J by 5 bases, with 12 bases between the two germline ends. The CDR3 is made up of 14 amino acids. Germline V gene data show CDR1 as LGHDT and CDR2 as YNNKEL (reference sequence). These data belong to a study of CD8 T cells in ankylosing spondylitis. Whole-study results and caveats: Roughly 8 highly homologous variants made up a TCR beta motif, and this motif appeared characteristic of ankylosing spondylitis blood.

TCRdb reprocessed the 5' RACE reads via MiXCR and lists one record per CDR3 protein. The sample carries fewer than 500,000 distinct CDR3 sequences, approximately 20% recorded once. The sequenced sample was blood, either unsorted or a sorted T cell fraction (not recorded which). This TCR was sampled from a male donor with ankylosing spondylitis. The chain recombines TRBV3-1 with TRBJ2-7; D is possibly TRBD2 (5 bases). The CDR3 nucleotides are TGTGCCAGCAGCCAAGGAACGGGGTTGAACGAGCAGTACTTC. Protein product: CASSQGTGLNEQYF.